This T cell receptor (beta chain) stems from a study of type 1 and type 2 diabetes patients. About the study: T cells were magnetically sorted from PBMCs as CD4+ or CD8+ subsets. Overall study findings and caveats: Groups were not age- or gender-matched, which may bias interpretation.

Details on this clonotype: What it binds is unknown.

Each diabetic donor fulfilled classification criteria for either type 1 or type 2. In germline, CDR1 is SGHVS, CDR2 FNYEAQ. The V end was cut by 3 bases, the J end by 2 bases, with 16 bases between. The CDR3 runs 16 residues. The PCR template was genomic DNA. A primer set of 30 forward and 13 reverse primers amplified the CDR3. TCRdb called the multiplex PCR reads again in MiXCR, with one record for every CDR3 protein. The profile shows fewer than 350,000 distinct CDR3 sequences, 40% to 50% of them singletons. The rearrangement joins TRBV7-6 to TRBJ1-1; D might be TRBD1 (6 bases). The sample consisted of peripheral blood mononuclear cells (PBMCs). The clonotype was recovered from a man between 18 and 29 years old with type 2 diabetes. The CDR3 DNA reads TGTGCCAGCAGCTTGCAGGGGTGGGGAACAAACACTGAAGCTTTCTTT. This codes for CASSLQGWGTNTEAFF.